This TCR beta chain emerged from a study of post-analysis software for immune sequencing data. Study summary: Some patients lacked subtype; others had relapsing-remitting, secondary progressive or progressive-relapsing disease.

Sequencing libraries made from TCR beta cDNA carried unique molecular identifiers. MiXCR, applied by TCRdb to the PCR reads, yields one record per CDR3 protein. This table has fewer than 850,000 distinct CDR3 sequences, 25% to 30% appearing once. V was cut by 9 bases and J by 1 base, with 21 bases left in between. The CDR3 loop spans 16 amino acids. The germline V gene has CDR1 SGHRS and CDR2 YFSETQ. Comments on this clonotype: What it recognizes is unknown.

Whole-study results and caveats: Multiple sclerosis patients showed significantly lower normalized Chao1 diversity than controls did. In patients, five or six TRBV segments were more frequent than in controls, with TRBV5-6, TRBV5-1 and TRBV20-1 among them. Under F measure analysis, samples from one preparation batch co-clustered strongly.

The material sequenced was blood. J is TRBJ2-3 and V is TRBV5-1; D ambiguous. The clonotype was recovered from a girl under 18 with multiple sclerosis. The CDR3 nucleotides read TGCGCCACCTCCAACCCCCCCGGGCTACGCACAGATACGCAGTATTTT. Its translation: CATSNPPGLRTDTQYF.